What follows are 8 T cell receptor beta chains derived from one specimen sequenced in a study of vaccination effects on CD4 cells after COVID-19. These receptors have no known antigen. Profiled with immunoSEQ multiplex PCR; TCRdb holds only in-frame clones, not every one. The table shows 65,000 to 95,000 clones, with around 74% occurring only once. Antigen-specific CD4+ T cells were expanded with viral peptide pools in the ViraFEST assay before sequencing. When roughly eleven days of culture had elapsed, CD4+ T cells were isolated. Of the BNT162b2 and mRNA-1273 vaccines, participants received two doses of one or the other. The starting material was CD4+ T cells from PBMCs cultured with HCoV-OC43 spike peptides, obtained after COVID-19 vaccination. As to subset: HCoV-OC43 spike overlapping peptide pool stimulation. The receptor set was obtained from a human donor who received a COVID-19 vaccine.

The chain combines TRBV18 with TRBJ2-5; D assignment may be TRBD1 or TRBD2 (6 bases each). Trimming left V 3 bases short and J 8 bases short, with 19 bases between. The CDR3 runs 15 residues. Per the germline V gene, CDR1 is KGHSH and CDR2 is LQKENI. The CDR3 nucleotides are TGTGCCAGCTCACCCCTTGGGGGGCGGTTTGGAACCCAGTACTTC. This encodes CASSPLGGRFGTQYF.

The CDR3 spells CASSLETGWDQPQHF. DNA for the CDR3: TGTGCCAGCAGCTTGGAAACAGGGTGGGATCAGCCCCAGCATTTT. The rearrangement uses TRBV7-8 and TRBJ1-5; D possibly corresponds to TRBD1 (6 bases). This CDR3 spans 15 amino acids. Germline V gene lookup returns CDR1 SGHVS and CDR2 FQNEAQ. Trimming cost V 3 bases and J 5 bases, with 14 bases left between them.

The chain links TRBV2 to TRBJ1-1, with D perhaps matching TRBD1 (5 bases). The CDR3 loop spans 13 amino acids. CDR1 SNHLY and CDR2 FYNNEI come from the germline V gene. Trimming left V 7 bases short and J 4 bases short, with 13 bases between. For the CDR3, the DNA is TGTGCCAGCACTACAGGAGAAGTCACTGAAGCTTTCTTT. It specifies CASTTGEVTEAFF.

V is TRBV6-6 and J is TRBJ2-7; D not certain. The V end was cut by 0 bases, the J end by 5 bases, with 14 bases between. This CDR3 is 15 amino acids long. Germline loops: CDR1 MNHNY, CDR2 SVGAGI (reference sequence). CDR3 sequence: CASSYSEWSNDEQYV. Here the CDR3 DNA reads TGTGCCAGCAGTTACTCGGAGTGGTCGAATGACGAGCAGTACGTC.

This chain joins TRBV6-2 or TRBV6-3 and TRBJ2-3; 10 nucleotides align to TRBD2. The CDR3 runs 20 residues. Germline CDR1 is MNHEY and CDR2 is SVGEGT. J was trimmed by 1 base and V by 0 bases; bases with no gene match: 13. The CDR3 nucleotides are TGTGCCAGCAGTTACTCGACTCGAGCGGGGGGGGTCTTCGGCACAGATACGCAGTATTTT. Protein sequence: CASSYSTRAGGVFGTDTQYF.

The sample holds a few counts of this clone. The CDR3 reads CARSYSGSEQYV. For the CDR3, the DNA is TGTGCCAGAAGCTACTCGGGGAGCGAGCAGTACGTC. The gene calls are TRBV5-3 and TRBJ2-7, with a tentative D call TRBD2 (5 bases). TRBV5-3 is labeled an ORF, and its function is uncertain. V was trimmed by 3 bases and J by 6 bases, leaving 10 bases between them. The CDR3 extends over 12 amino acids.

CDR3: CASSVDGTGGSDTQYF. CDR3 bases: TGTGCCAGCAGTGTCGACGGGACAGGGGGCTCAGATACGCAGTATTTT. This chain links TRBV6-4 with TRBJ2-3; 12 nucleotides align to TRBD1. Trimming took 4 bases from V and 4 from J; bases not matched to a gene: 6. The CDR3 runs 16 residues. The V gene's germline CDR1 is MRHNA and CDR2 SNTAGT.

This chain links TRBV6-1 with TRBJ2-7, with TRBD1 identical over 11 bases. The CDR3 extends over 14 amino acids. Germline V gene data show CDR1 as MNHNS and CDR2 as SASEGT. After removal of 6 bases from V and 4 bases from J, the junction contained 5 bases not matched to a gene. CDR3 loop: CASRGQGEGYEQYV. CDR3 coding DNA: TGTGCCAGCAGGGGACAGGGGGAAGGTTACGAGCAGTACGTC.